This TCR beta chain stems from a study of shared clonotypes between healthy human individuals. Assay used: immunoSEQ multiplex PCR; TCRdb lists only in-frame clones, some missing. The table includes millions of clones, more than 85% detected once. Recent acute infections and vaccinations were absent in the healthy HIV-negative adult donors. Study observations and caveats: Represented genetic and exposure-history diversity was restricted by having few donors. Specimens sampled were limited to blood, with tissue repertoires likely differing.

This clone was detected only once. Its antigen is as yet unknown. This CDR3 is 14 amino acids long. Trimming took 2 bases from V and 2 from J; bases not matched to a gene: 3. The V gene's germline CDR1 is ENHRY and CDR2 SYGVKD. The J gene is TRBJ2-7, the V gene TRBV10-3; 7 bases align to TRBD1. The sequenced sample consisted of naive CD4+ T cells from PBMCs. Subset given: CD45RA+ positively selected. The TCR comes from a man aged 18 to 29 in good health. Some clones in this sample may be carry-over from other donors' samples. The CDR3 is CAISEQQGTYEQYF. In DNA, the CDR3 is TGTGCCATCAGTGAGCAACAGGGGACCTACGAGCAGTACTTC.